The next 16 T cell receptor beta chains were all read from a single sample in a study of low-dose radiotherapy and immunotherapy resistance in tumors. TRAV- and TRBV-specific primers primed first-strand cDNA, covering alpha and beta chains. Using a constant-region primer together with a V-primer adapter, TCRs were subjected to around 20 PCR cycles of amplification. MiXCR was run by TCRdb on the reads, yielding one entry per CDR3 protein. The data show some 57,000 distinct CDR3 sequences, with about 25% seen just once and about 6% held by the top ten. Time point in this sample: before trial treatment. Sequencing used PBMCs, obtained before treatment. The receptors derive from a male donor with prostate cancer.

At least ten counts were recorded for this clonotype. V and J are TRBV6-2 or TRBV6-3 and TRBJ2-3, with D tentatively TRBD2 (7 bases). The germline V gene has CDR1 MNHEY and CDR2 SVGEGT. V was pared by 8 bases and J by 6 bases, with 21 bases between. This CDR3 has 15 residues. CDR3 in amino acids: CASSPGGARKDTQYF. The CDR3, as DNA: TGTGCCAGCTCCCCTGGGGGGGCGAGAAAGGATACGCAGTATTTT.

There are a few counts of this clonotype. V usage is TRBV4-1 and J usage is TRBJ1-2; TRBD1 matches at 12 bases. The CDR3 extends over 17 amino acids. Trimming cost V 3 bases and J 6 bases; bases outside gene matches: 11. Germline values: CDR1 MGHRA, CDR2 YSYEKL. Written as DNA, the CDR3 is TGCGCCAGCAGCCACGGAAAACCGGGACAGGGGGCGGATGGCTACACCTTC. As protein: CASSHGKPGQGADGYTF.

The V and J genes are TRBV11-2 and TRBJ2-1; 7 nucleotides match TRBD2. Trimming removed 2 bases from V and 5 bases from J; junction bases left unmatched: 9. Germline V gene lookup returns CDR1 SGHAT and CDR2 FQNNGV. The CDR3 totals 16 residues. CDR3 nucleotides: TGTGCCAGCAGCTTAAACTTCGGGGGGTCTCACAATGAGCAGTTCTTC. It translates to CASSLNFGGSHNEQFF.

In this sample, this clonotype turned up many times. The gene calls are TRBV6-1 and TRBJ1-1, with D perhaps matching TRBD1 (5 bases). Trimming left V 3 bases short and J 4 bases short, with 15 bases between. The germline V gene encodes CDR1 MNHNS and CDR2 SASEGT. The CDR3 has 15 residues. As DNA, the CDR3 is TGTGCCAGCAGTGAGACAGAGGGTCGAGTCACTGAAGCTTTCTTT. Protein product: CASSETEGRVTEAFF.

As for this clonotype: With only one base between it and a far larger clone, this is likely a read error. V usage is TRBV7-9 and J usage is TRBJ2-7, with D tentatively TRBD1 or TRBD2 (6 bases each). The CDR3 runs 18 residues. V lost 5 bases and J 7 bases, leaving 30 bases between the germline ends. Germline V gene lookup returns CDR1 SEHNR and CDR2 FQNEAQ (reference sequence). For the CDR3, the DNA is TGTGCCAGCAGCCCCAACCCTCTTGGGGGGCTAAACCCCCATGAGCAGTACTTC. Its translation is CASSPNPLGGLNPHEQYF.

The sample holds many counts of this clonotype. DNA for the CDR3: TGTGCCAGCAGCTCCGCTCAACGGGGAGACAATGAGCAGTTCTTC. Protein: CASSSAQRGDNEQFF. V and J are TRBV11-3 and TRBJ2-1, with D tentatively TRBD2 (5 bases). CDR3 size: 15 residues. Germline V gene sequence: CDR1 SGHNT, CDR2 YENEEA. Trimming pared 4 bases from V and 5 bases from J, leaving 15 bases between.

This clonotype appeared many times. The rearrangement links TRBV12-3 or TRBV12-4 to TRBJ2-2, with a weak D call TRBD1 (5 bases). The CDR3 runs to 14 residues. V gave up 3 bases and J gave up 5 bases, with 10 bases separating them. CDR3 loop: CASSFSGRTGELFF. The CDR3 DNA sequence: TGTGCCAGCAGTTTCTCAGGGCGAACCGGGGAGCTGTTTTTT.

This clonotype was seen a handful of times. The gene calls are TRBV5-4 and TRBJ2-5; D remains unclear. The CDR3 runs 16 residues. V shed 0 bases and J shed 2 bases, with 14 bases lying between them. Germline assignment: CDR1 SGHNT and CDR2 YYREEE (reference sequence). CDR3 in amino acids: CASSLDISVRQETQYF. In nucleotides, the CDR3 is TGTGCCAGCAGCTTGGATATCTCGGTCAGACAAGAGACCCAGTACTTC. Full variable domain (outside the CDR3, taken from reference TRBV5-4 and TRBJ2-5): ETGVTQSPTHLIKTRGQQVTLRCSSQSGHNTVSWYQQALGQGPQFIFQYYREEENGRGNFPPRFSGLQFPNYSSELNVNALELDDSALYLCASSLDISVRQETQYFGPGTRLLVL.

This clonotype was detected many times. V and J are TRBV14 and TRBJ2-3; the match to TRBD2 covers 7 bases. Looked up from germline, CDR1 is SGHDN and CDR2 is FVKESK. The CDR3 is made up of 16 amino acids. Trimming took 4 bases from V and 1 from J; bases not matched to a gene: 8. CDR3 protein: CASSLRRGRGTDTQYF. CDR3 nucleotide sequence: TGTGCCAGCAGCCTCCGGCGGGGGAGAGGCACAGATACGCAGTATTTT. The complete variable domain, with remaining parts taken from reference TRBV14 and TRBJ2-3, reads EAGVTQFPSHSVIEKGQTVTLRCDPISGHDNLYWYRRVMGKEIKFLLHFVKESKQDESGMPNNRFLAERTGGTYSTLKVQPAELEDSGVYFCASSLRRGRGTDTQYFGPGTRLTVL.

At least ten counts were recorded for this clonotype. The CDR3 loop reads CSARSLAGGFTGELFF. The DNA for the CDR3 is TGCAGTGCTAGGAGCCTAGCGGGAGGGTTCACCGGGGAGCTGTTTTTT. The rearrangement links TRBV20-1 to TRBJ2-2, with TRBD2 matching over 12 bases. The V gene end was trimmed by 3 bases and the J gene end by 4 bases; junction bases not matched to a gene: 6. In germline, CDR1 is DFQATT, CDR2 SNEGSKA (reference sequence). The CDR3 runs 16 residues.

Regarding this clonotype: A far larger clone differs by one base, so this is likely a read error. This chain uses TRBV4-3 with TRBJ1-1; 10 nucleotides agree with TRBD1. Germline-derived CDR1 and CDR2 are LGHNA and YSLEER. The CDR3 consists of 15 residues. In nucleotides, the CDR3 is TGCGCCAGCAGCCACCTGGGACAGGGGAACACTAAAGCTTTCTTT. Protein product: CASSHLGQGNTKAFF.

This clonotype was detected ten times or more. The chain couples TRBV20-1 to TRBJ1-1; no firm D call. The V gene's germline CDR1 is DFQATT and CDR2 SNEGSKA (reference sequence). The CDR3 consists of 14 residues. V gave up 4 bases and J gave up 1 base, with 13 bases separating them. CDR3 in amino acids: CSANRRSGNTEAFF. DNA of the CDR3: TGCAGTGCTAACCGGCGCTCCGGGAACACTGAAGCTTTCTTT.

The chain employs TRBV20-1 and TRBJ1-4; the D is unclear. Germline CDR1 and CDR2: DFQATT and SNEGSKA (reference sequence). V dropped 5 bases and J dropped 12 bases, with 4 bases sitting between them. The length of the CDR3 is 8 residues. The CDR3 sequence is CSASELFF. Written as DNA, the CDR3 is TGCAGTGCTTCGGAACTGTTTTTT.

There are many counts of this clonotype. CDR3 loop: CASSSGRDGREQYF. The CDR3 nucleotides read TGTGCCAGCAGTTCCGGACGGGATGGTAGAGAGCAGTACTTC. The chain is built from TRBV6-6 and TRBJ2-7; possible D gene TRBD2, 5 bases. This CDR3 has 14 residues. Deletions cut 4 bases from V and 7 bases from J, with 17 bases between. The germline gives CDR1 MNHNY, CDR2 SVGAGI (reference sequence).

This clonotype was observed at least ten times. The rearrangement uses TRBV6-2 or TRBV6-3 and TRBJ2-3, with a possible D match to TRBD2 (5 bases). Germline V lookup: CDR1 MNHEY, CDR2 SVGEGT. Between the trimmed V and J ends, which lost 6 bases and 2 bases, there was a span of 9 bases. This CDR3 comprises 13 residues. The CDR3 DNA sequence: TGTGCCAGCAGATCCGGGATCACAGATACGCAGTATTTT. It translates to CASRSGITDTQYF.

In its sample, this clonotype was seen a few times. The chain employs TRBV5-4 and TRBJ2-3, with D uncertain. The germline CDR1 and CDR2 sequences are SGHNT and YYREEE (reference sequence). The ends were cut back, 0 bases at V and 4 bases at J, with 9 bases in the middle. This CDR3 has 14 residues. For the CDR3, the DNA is TGTGCCAGCAGCTTGGATCTGGGCCCAGATACGCAGTATTTT. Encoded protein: CASSLDLGPDTQYF.